This T cell receptor beta chain was identified in a study of blood T cell repertoires in COVID-19. Original data processing: How many nucleated cells were present was estimated from reference gene primer amplification. The data were produced by immunoSEQ multiplex PCR, yet TCRdb's version contains in-frame clones alone and is incomplete. Clone size and V and J calls were adopted from that table, with D and trimming inferred from the DNA. The sample lists roughly 100,000 clones, roughly 84% seen once, with around 4.5% in the top ten. The origin of this receptor is a human donor in a cohort sampled during active COVID-19. Sequenced input: peripheral blood.

CDR3: CASSQLAGGLAKNIQYF. CDR3 coding DNA: TGCGCCAGCAGCCAACTAGCGGGGGGACTAGCCAAAAACATTCAGTACTTC. V and J are TRBV4-3 and TRBJ2-4; 11 positions agree with TRBD2. The V gene's germline CDR1 is LGHNA and CDR2 YSLEER. Trimming cost V 2 bases and J 0 bases; bases outside gene matches: 3. The CDR3 runs to 17 residues.